The table lists the clone carrying this TCR beta chain with a count of one. The data originate from a study of cytomegalovirus exposure and HLA in healthy donors. The PCR employed 60 Vbeta primers together with 13 Jbeta primers. Using immunoSEQ multiplex PCR, the repertoire was profiled, and TCRdb retains in-frame clones only, with some absent. The data show around 67,000 clones, with around 64% seen just once and 3% to 3.5% held by the top ten. CDR3 length: 12 residues. CDR1 is SQVTM and CDR2 is ANQGSEA in the germline V gene. Trimming shortened V by 4 bases and J by 3 bases, and 10 bases separated the two germline ends.

The TCR sequence derives from a woman between 45 and 60 years old in good health and CMV-seronegative. V is TRBV29-1 and J is TRBJ2-7, with D possibly matching TRBD1 (5 bases). The sequencing sample was made of PBMCs. The CDR3 loop reads CSVASGFYEQYF. The DNA for the CDR3 is TGCAGCGTTGCTTCAGGGTTCTACGAGCAGTACTTC.